This entry lists 20 T cell receptor beta chains sequenced from one sample in a study of chemoradiotherapy in HPV16-positive cancers. TCRdb's copy holds only in-frame clones and misses some; the assay was immunoSEQ multiplex PCR. The sample has fewer than 20,000 clones, around nine tenths seen once. This specimen was blood, taken from a patient who underwent chemoradiotherapy. Receptor source: a human donor with HPV-associated anogenital cancer.

This clone was counted once. This sequence joins TRBV15 and TRBJ1-3; 7 bases are shared with TRBD1. Per germline, CDR1 LNHNV and CDR2 YYDKDF (reference sequence). The CDR3 totals 15 residues. Losses at the gene ends were 0 bases for V and 8 bases for J; bases not matched to a gene: 7. In DNA form, the CDR3 reads TGTGCCACCAGCAGAGATGGGACAGTAGGAGACACCATATATTTT. Protein product: CATSRDGTVGDTIYF.

V and J are TRBV4-1 and TRBJ2-3; D is ambiguous. Germline lookup yields CDR1 MGHRA and CDR2 YSYEKL. V was shortened by 4 bases and J by 1 base, with 6 bases between the two germline ends. The CDR3 totals 13 residues. CDR3 sequence (DNA): TGCGCCAGCAGCCCCCCTGGCACAGATACGCAGTATTTT. Translating gives CASSPPGTDTQYF.

This rearrangement joins TRBV7-9 to TRBJ1-6; 9 positions agree with TRBD1. The CDR3 is 15 residues long. Trimming removed 4 bases from V and 8 bases from J; junction bases left unmatched: 6. Germline-derived CDR1 and CDR2 are SEHNR and FQNEAQ (reference sequence). CDR3 bases: TGTGCCAGCAGCTCGGGACAGGGTGGAGATTCACCCCTCCACTTT. Translating gives CASSSGQGGDSPLHF.

This clone was counted a single time. This sequence joins TRBV19 and TRBJ1-1, with D unclear. V gave up 4 bases and J gave up 0 bases, with 12 bases separating them. CDR3 length: 15 amino acids. Germline V gives CDR1 LNHDA, CDR2 SQIVND (reference sequence). In DNA form, the CDR3 reads TGTGCCAGTAGTAGGTCCGTATTGATGAACACTGAAGCTTTCTTT. This translates into CASSRSVLMNTEAFF. The full variable domain, in which reference TRBV19 and TRBJ1-1 provide the parts outside the CDR3, is DGGITQSPKYLFRKEGQNVTLSCEQNLNHDAMYWYRQDPGQGLRLIYYSQIVNDFQKGDIAEGYSVSREKKESFPLTVTSAQKNPTAFYLCASSRSVLMNTEAFFGQGTRLTVV.

The CDR3 DNA reads as TGTGCCAGCAGCTCCTTAGCGGAGTACTACGAGCAGTACTTC. It specifies CASSSLAEYYEQYF. The rearrangement joins TRBV11-2 to TRBJ2-7; D perhaps matches TRBD2 (6 bases). Trimming removed 4 bases from V and 3 bases from J, with 13 bases in between. Germline-derived CDR1 and CDR2 are SGHAT and FQNNGV. This CDR3 region has 14 residues.

This CDR3 is CASSLRQRLTTNEKLFF. The CDR3 DNA reads as TGTGCCAGCAGTTTAAGACAGCGATTAACAACTAATGAAAAACTGTTTTTT. The rearrangement uses TRBV28 and TRBJ1-4, with D possibly TRBD1 on 5 matching bases. Germline-derived CDR1 and CDR2 are MDHEN and SYDVKM. The CDR3 extends over 17 amino acids. V lost 2 bases to trimming and J lost 0 bases, with 13 bases between them. Full variable domain (rest looked up from reference TRBV28 and TRBJ1-4): DVKVTQSSRYLVKRTGEKVFLECVQDMDHENMFWYRQDPGLGLRLIYFSYDVKMKEKGDIPEGYSVSREKKERFSLILESASTNQTSMYLCASSLRQRLTTNEKLFFGSGTQLSVL.

The V and J genes are TRBV25-1 and TRBJ2-2; 7 bases agree with TRBD1. The V gene's germline CDR1 is MGHDK and CDR2 SYGVNS. This CDR3 spans 14 amino acids. Losses at the gene ends were 6 bases for V and 7 bases for J; bases not matched to a gene: 8. The CDR3 region is CASRDRDWDGELFF. The CDR3 bases are TGTGCCAGCAGAGACAGGGATTGGGACGGGGAGCTGTTTTTT.

The V gene is TRBV18, the J gene TRBJ2-1, with TRBD2 identical over 11 bases. CDR3 length: 18 amino acids. Germline-derived CDR1 and CDR2 are KGHSH and LQKENI. The V segment lost 3 bases and the J segment 10 bases; nucleotides outside the gene matches: 17. The chain's CDR3 is CASSPLPITSGGLGEQFF. The CDR3 nucleotides are TGTGCCAGCTCACCTCTACCCATAACTAGCGGGGGATTGGGAGAGCAGTTCTTC.

This clone was counted once. The chain recombines TRBV4-1 with TRBJ2-7, with no clear D. Per the germline V gene, CDR1 is MGHRA and CDR2 is YSYEKL. CDR3 length equals 15 residues. The V end was cut by 0 bases, the J end by 3 bases, with 12 bases between. In DNA, the CDR3 is TGCGCCAGCAGCCAAGACTCCGCCTCAGTCTACGAGCAGTACTTC. Its translation: CASSQDSASVYEQYF.

The chain carries TRBV28 and TRBJ1-1; TRBD1 aligns across 8 bases. The CDR3 covers 17 residues. Germline V gene lookup returns CDR1 MDHEN and CDR2 SYDVKM. V gave up 1 base and J gave up 1 base; unmatched junction bases: 8. The DNA of the CDR3 is TGTGCCAGCAGTTTATCCCTCTTACAGGGGGGGAACACTGAAGCTTTCTTT. Protein product: CASSLSLLQGGNTEAFF.

V is TRBV7-3 and J is TRBJ2-2, with 7 bases aligning to TRBD2. Germline CDR1 and CDR2: SGHTA and FQGTGA. The J segment lost 0 bases and the V segment lost 5 bases, leaving 9 bases of the junction unmatched. The CDR3 spans 17 residues. CDR3 in amino acids: CASSPRASGANTGELFF. CDR3 DNA sequence: TGTGCCAGCAGCCCCCGGGCGAGCGGGGCGAACACCGGGGAGCTGTTTTTT.

The CDR3 loop reads CASSHEGQGALTEAFF. The CDR3 bases are TGCGCCAGCAGCCATGAGGGACAGGGGGCTTTGACTGAAGCTTTCTTT. V and J are TRBV4-1 and TRBJ1-1, with TRBD1 identical over 12 bases. With V trimmed by 3 bases and J by 5 bases, 7 bases remained unmatched. CDR1 and CDR2 from the germline V gene are MGHRA and YSYEKL. The CDR3 runs to 16 residues.

The chain couples TRBV19 to TRBJ1-1; the match to TRBD1 covers 8 bases. CDR1 is LNHDA, CDR2 SQIVND, per germline (reference sequence). The length of the CDR3 is 15 residues. Losses at the gene ends were 0 bases for V and 4 bases for J; bases not matched to a gene: 4. The CDR3 loop is CASSIDRGLGTEAFF. DNA of the CDR3: TGTGCCAGTAGTATAGACAGGGGGCTAGGCACTGAAGCTTTCTTT.

J is TRBJ2-1 and V is TRBV2; D is possibly TRBD1 or TRBD2 (5 bases each). The CDR3 has 13 amino acids. Trimming removed 6 bases from V and 7 bases from J, with 13 bases in between. Germline V gene data show CDR1 as SNHLY and CDR2 as FYNNEI. The CDR3, as DNA: TGTGCCAGCAGCCCGGGACCTACTAATGAGCAGTTCTTC. This codes for CASSPGPTNEQFF. Filled out from reference TRBV2 and TRBJ2-1, the complete variable domain reads EPEVTQTPSHQVTQMGQEVILRCVPISNHLYFYWYRQILGQKVEFLVSFYNNEISEKSEIFDDQFSVERPDGSNFTLKIRSTKLEDSAMYFCASSPGPTNEQFFGPGTRLTVL.

The count of this clone is one. The rearrangement joins TRBV11-2 to TRBJ2-1; D is unresolved. The CDR3 spans 14 residues. Germline V gives CDR1 SGHAT, CDR2 FQNNGV. V shed 1 base and J shed 7 bases, with 11 bases lying between them. The CDR3 region has the DNA TGTGCCAGCAGCTTAGCAGGCAGTATAAATGAGCAGTTCTTC. Protein product: CASSLAGSINEQFF. Supplemented by reference TRBV11-2 and TRBJ2-1, the full variable domain reads EAGVAQSPRYKIIEKRQSVAFWCNPISGHATLYWYQQILGQGPKLLIQFQNNGVVDDSQLPKDRFSAERLKGVDSTLKIQPAKLEDSAVYLCASSLAGSINEQFFGPGTRLTVL.

The chain couples TRBV6-1 to TRBJ1-2; no clear D gene. Germline CDR1 MNHNS, CDR2 SASEGT. The CDR3 is made up of 12 amino acids. The V gene lost 2 bases and the J gene lost 8 bases, with 9 bases spanning the gap. The CDR3 nucleotides read TGTGCCAGCAGTGAAATGGGAGGGGGCTACACCTTC. This gives the protein CASSEMGGGYTF.

A few counts support this clone. This chain connects TRBV6-6 to TRBJ1-6, with D tentatively TRBD1 (5 bases). The CDR3 contains 13 residues. The V gene lost 5 bases and the J gene lost 5 bases, with 7 bases spanning the gap. Germline V lookup: CDR1 MNHNY, CDR2 SVGAGI (reference sequence). CDR3 in DNA: TGTGCCAGCAGTCTCAGGGATAATTCACCCCTCCACTTT. Translated, it gives CASSLRDNSPLHF.

The chain couples TRBV5-6 to TRBJ1-4, with D uncertain. V lost 1 base, J lost 8 bases, and 15 bases lay in between. This CDR3 spans 15 amino acids. The germline CDR1 and CDR2 sequences are SGHDT and YYEEEE. In DNA, the CDR3 is TGTGCCAGCAGCTTGCGAGTATATTTGGACGAAAAACTGTTTTTT. Amino acids: CASSLRVYLDEKLFF.

The chain carries TRBV7-3 and TRBJ2-5; 7 nucleotides line up with TRBD2. The CDR3 spans 13 residues. The junction had 3 bases not matched to a gene; V was cut back by 4 bases and J by 4 bases. Germline V lookup: CDR1 SGHTA, CDR2 FQGTGA. CDR3 protein: CASSYRLAETQYF. The CDR3 DNA follows: TGTGCCAGCAGCTATCGACTAGCAGAGACCCAGTACTTC.

This clone appeared a single time. The V and J genes are TRBV9 and TRBJ1-6; D is ambiguous. Trimming pared 1 base from V and 16 bases from J, leaving 12 bases between. CDR3 length: 12 amino acids. The V gene's germline CDR1 is SGDLS and CDR2 YYNGEE. The CDR3 loop is CASSVIGAKLHF. The DNA for the CDR3 is TGTGCCAGCAGCGTAATAGGAGCAAAACTCCACTTT.